These T cell receptor beta chains were read from a single sample in a study of cytomegalovirus exposure and HLA in healthy donors. Sequencing used immunoSEQ multiplex PCR; TCRdb keeps in-frame clones, though not all of them. The sample lists 260,000 or so clones; 80% to 95% were seen once. The sequencing sample was made of PBMCs. These receptors were collected from a woman aged 25 to 39 in good health and CMV-seronegative. CDR3s include the opening cysteine and the closing phenylalanine or tryptophan. The order of the fields is D gene, J gene, V gene, clone size, CDR3 DNA, CDR3 protein. The D gene is left open where the match is weak. The size of a clone is reported for some rows only, either as once, few or many, or as a class for expanded clones.

D: TRBD2
J: TRBJ2-1
V: TRBV13
size: .
DNA: TGTGCCAGCAGCTCCCGACTAGCGGACTACAATGAGCAGTTCTTC
CDR3: CASSSRLADYNEQFF

D: TRBD2
J: TRBJ2-1
V: TRBV4-2
size: .
DNA: TGTGCCAGCAGCCAAGTCCATCTAGCGGGTTACAATGAGCAGTTCTTC
CDR3: CASSQVHLAGYNEQFF

D: TRBD1
J: TRBJ2-5
V: TRBV25-1
size: .
DNA: TGTGCCAGCAGTGGAACGGGACAGCAAGAGACCCAGTACTTC
CDR3: CASSGTGQQETQYF

D: .
J: TRBJ2-3
V: TRBV6-5
size: .
DNA: TGTGCCAGCAGTACCGGGTTCACAGATACGCAGTATTTT
CDR3: CASSTGFTDTQYF

D: .
J: TRBJ1-5
V: TRBV28
size: once
DNA: TGTGCCAGCAGGATAAACACCATCCAGCCCCAGCATTTT
CDR3: CASRINTIQPQHF

D: TRBD1
J: TRBJ2-7
V: TRBV6-1
size: .
DNA: TGTGCCAGCAGTGAAATAGGCAGGGGGCTTTCTGGGCAGTACTTC
CDR3: CASSEIGRGLSGQYF

D: TRBD2
J: TRBJ2-1
V: TRBV29-1
size: .
DNA: TGCAGCGTTGTCGGACTAGCTGCGGATGAGCAGTTCTTC
CDR3: CSVVGLAADEQFF

D: TRBD1
J: TRBJ2-3
V: TRBV4-3
size: .
DNA: TGCGCCAGCAGCCAAAGGACAGGCAAGGATACGCAGTATTTT
CDR3: CASSQRTGKDTQYF

D: .
J: TRBJ2-7
V: TRBV5-1
size: .
DNA: TGCGCCAGCAGCCCTACTTCGGGGTATACGAGGAGGGAGTACTTC
CDR3: CASSPTSGYTRREYF

D: TRBD2
J: TRBJ2-1
V: TRBV19
size: .
DNA: TGTGCCAGTAGTATAACAGCGGGAGATGAGCAGTTCTTC
CDR3: CASSITAGDEQFF

D: .
J: TRBJ2-7
V: TRBV11-2
size: .
DNA: TGTGCCAGCAGCTTAGGGGTGGCTAGCTACGAGCAGTACTTC
CDR3: CASSLGVASYEQYF

D: TRBD1
J: TRBJ1-3
V: TRBV4-2
size: .
DNA: TGTGCCAGCAGCCCTACAGGGGGAACTGGAAACACCATATATTTT
CDR3: CASSPTGGTGNTIYF

D: TRBD1
J: TRBJ2-7
V: TRBV28
size: .
DNA: TGTGCCAGCAGTTTTACAGGGGCCTACGAGCAGTACTTC
CDR3: CASSFTGAYEQYF

D: .
J: TRBJ2-4
V: TRBV9
size: .
DNA: TGTGCCAGCAGCGGGGTCGGGGCCAAAAACATTCAGTACTTC
CDR3: CASSGVGAKNIQYF

D: .
J: TRBJ2-5
V: TRBV4-1
size: .
DNA: TGCGCCAGCAGCCAAGCTCCGAGGACAGTCCTCGCGTACCAAGAGACCCAGTACTTC
CDR3: CASSQAPRTVLAYQETQYF

D: TRBD2
J: TRBJ2-1
V: TRBV7-9
size: .
DNA: TGTGCCAGCAGCTTAGTAGCGGGTGAAGGAGATGAGCAGTTCTTC
CDR3: CASSLVAGEGDEQFF

D: TRBD1
J: TRBJ2-3
V: TRBV6-5
size: .
DNA: TGTGCCAGCAGTCCCGGGACAGGGGGCACAGATACGCAGTATTTT
CDR3: CASSPGTGGTDTQYF

D: .
J: TRBJ2-7
V: TRBV7-6
size: .
DNA: TGTGCCAGCAGCCGCCTTGAGGCCGAGCAGTACTTC
CDR3: CASSRLEAEQYF

D: TRBD1
J: TRBJ2-7
V: TRBV7-9
size: .
DNA: TGTGCCAGCAGCCGGGACAGAACCTACGAGCAGTACTTC
CDR3: CASSRDRTYEQYF

D: TRBD2
J: TRBJ2-3
V: TRBV28
size: .
DNA: TGTGCCAGCAGTCCCACCGGGCTAGCGGGTGGCACAGATACGCAGTATTTT
CDR3: CASSPTGLAGGTDTQYF

D: TRBD2
J: TRBJ2-3
V: TRBV28
size: .
DNA: TGTGCCAGCAGTTTATGGCCTAGCGGGAGTTCACCAGATACGCAGTATTTT
CDR3: CASSLWPSGSSPDTQYF

D: TRBD1
J: TRBJ2-5
V: TRBV28
size: few
DNA: TGTGCCAGCAGGTTACAGGGGATCTTCGAGACCCAGTACTTC
CDR3: CASRLQGIFETQYF

D: .
J: TRBJ2-3
V: TRBV7-2
size: .
DNA: TGTGCCAGCAGCACCGTTACAGGGACCGGCGCAGATACGCAGTATTTT
CDR3: CASSTVTGTGADTQYF

D: .
J: TRBJ1-1
V: TRBV19
size: .
DNA: TGTGCCAGTAGTATCCGCCAGGGGAGCACTGAAGCTTTCTTT
CDR3: CASSIRQGSTEAFF

D: .
J: TRBJ1-1
V: TRBV15
size: .
DNA: TGTGCCACCAGCAGAGGCCACGGGACGGGGAACACTGAAGCTTTCTTT
CDR3: CATSRGHGTGNTEAFF

D: TRBD2
J: TRBJ2-3
V: TRBV28
size: .
DNA: TGTGCCGCCTCACCGACTAGCGGGAGAACGGATACGCAGTATTTT
CDR3: CAASPTSGRTDTQYF

D: .
J: TRBJ2-7
V: TRBV5-1
size: .
DNA: TGCGCCAGCAGTTCCACTAGAATAGGTTCCGAGCAGTACTTC
CDR3: CASSSTRIGSEQYF